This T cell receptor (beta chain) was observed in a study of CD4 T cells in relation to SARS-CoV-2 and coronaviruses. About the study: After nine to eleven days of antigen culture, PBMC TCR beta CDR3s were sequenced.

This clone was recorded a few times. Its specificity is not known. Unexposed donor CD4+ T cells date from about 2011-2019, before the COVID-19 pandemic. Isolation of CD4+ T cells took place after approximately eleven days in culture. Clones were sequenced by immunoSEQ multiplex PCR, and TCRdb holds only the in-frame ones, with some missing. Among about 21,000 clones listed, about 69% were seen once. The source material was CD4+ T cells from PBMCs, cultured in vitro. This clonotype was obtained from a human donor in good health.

The CDR3 DNA reads as TGCAGCGTTGGGGGGGGATATAATTCACCCCTCCACTTT. It codes for CSVGGGYNSPLHF. The chain recombines TRBV29-1 with TRBJ1-6, with D perhaps matching TRBD1 (5 bases). Per germline, CDR1 SQVTM and CDR2 ANQGSEA. V shed 4 bases and J shed 4 bases, with 8 bases lying between them. The CDR3 is made up of 13 amino acids.